The table lists the clone carrying this T cell receptor (beta chain) with a few counts. Its matching antigen is unknown. MiXCR, run by TCRdb on the RT-PCR reads, gives a single entry per CDR3 protein. The sample records over 450,000 distinct CDR3 sequences, around 13% being singletons. This sample is part of a study of response to subunit inactivated influenza vaccine. Study results and caveats: Authors suggested that a seasonal influenza vaccination recruits few new T cells each time.

The CDR3 has 14 residues. The V end lost 6 bases, the J end lost 8 bases, and 16 bases lay between the germline ends. The origin of this receptor is a man in his forties or fifties who received an inactivated influenza vaccine. The sequences come from PBMCs from blood, collected roughly 47 days after vaccination. The chain uses TRBV12-3 or TRBV12-4 and TRBJ1-4; the D is unclear. Here the CDR3 DNA reads TGTGCCAGCAGCTCCGGGCCCACGGAGGAAAAACTGTTTTTT. Protein: CASSSGPTEEKLFF.